This TCR beta chain was observed in a study of cytomegalovirus exposure and HLA in healthy donors. Study-wide results and caveats: Immune exposure data for these donors was limited to CMV serostatus.

Primers for the PCR totalled 60 Vbeta and 13 Jbeta. Repertoires were generated with immunoSEQ multiplex PCR, while TCRdb's copy carries only in-frame clones and drops some. The sample records some 54,000 clones, 65% to 85% being singletons. On this clone itself: The antigen remains undetermined.

V gave up 2 bases and J gave up 2 bases, with 7 bases separating them. CDR1 and CDR2 from the germline V gene are PRHDT and FYEKMQ (reference sequence). The CDR3 spans 14 residues. The receptor's source is a male donor in good health and CMV-seronegative. V gene TRBV13 combines with J gene TRBJ1-3; D call uncertain. Material: PBMCs. The CDR3 coding sequence is TGTGCCAGCAGCTTACTCCTAACTGGAAACACCATATATTTT. Protein sequence: CASSLLLTGNTIYF.